A single sample is the source of the 13 T cell receptor beta chains below, sequenced in a study of T cells in Graves' hyperthyroidism and ophthalmopathy. It was RNA transcripts that yielded the amplified TCR beta CDR3 regions. The HTBI primer set drove a first-round RT-PCR of the TCR CDR3. TCRdb recomputed calls from the multiplex PCR reads with MiXCR, one row per CDR3 protein. Here the sample spans over 120,000 distinct CDR3 sequences, around 20% being singletons. Sequencing used blood. The receptors stem from a woman in her forties or fifties with Graves' hyperthyroidism that later progressed to Graves' ophthalmopathy.

This clonotype was observed a few times. A much larger clone differs by one base, so this may be a read error. The J gene is TRBJ2-4, the V gene TRBV18, with D perhaps matching TRBD1 or TRBD2 (5 bases each). Germline CDR1 reads KGHSH; CDR2 reads LQKENI. This CDR3 contains 14 residues. The CDR3 loop reads CASSTGLAKNIQHF. Written as DNA, the CDR3 is TGTGCCAGCTCCACGGGGCTAGCCAAAAACATTCAGCACTTC.

In this sample, this clonotype turned up many times. The CDR3 sequence: CASSPGTRNNEQFF. The CDR3 nucleotides are TGTGCCAGCTCACCCGGGACTAGGAACAATGAGCAGTTCTTC. The rearrangement joins TRBV18 to TRBJ2-1, with 8 nucleotides matching TRBD2. Germline lookup yields CDR1 KGHSH and CDR2 LQKENI. V was pared by 3 bases and J by 5 bases, with 3 bases of the junction left unmatched. CDR3 length equals 14 residues.

This clonotype was counted many times. This rearrangement joins TRBV5-1 to TRBJ2-7, with 8 bases that match TRBD2. CDR1 and CDR2 from the germline V gene are SGHRS and YFSETQ. V lost 4 bases to trimming and J lost 7 bases; unmatched junction nucleotides: 10. This CDR3 comprises 14 residues. DNA for the CDR3: TGCGCCAGCAGCCCCGCAGCGGGAGCGACGGAGCAGTACTTC. Translation gives CASSPAAGATEQYF.

This clonotype was counted many times. The J gene is TRBJ2-3, the V gene TRBV30; possible D gene TRBD2, 6 bases. Germline-derived CDR1 and CDR2 are GTSNPN and SVGIG (reference sequence). CDR3 size: 13 residues. Deletions cut 2 bases from V and 4 bases from J, with 10 bases between. CDR3 coding DNA: TGTGCCTGGAGTTGGGGGGAAGCAGATACGCAGTATTTT. This codes for CAWSWGEADTQYF. Filled out from reference TRBV30 and TRBJ2-3, the complete variable domain reads SQTIHQWPATLVQPVGSPLSLECTVEGTSNPNLYWYRQAAGRGLQLLFYSVGIGQISSEVPQNLSASRPQDRQFILSSKKLLLSDSGFYLCAWSWGEADTQYFGPGTRLTVL.

The rearrangement joins TRBV6-1 to TRBJ2-1; no definite D call. V was pared by 2 bases and J by 10 bases, with 6 bases between. The CDR3 totals 11 residues. Germline CDR1 and CDR2: MNHNS and SASEGT. The CDR3 sequence is CASSELKEQFF. The CDR3 DNA follows: TGTGCCAGCAGTGAATTGAAGGAGCAGTTCTTC.

This clonotype was seen ten or more times. The V call is TRBV6-1, the J call TRBJ1-2, with D possibly matching TRBD1 (6 bases). Trimming removed 7 bases at V and 4 bases at J, with 16 bases between. Germline V gives CDR1 MNHNS, CDR2 SASEGT. CDR3 length: 14 amino acids. CDR3: CASTQSGAGYGYTF. The CDR3 coding sequence is TGTGCCAGCACCCAGTCAGGGGCTGGCTATGGCTACACCTTC.

This clonotype was detected only a few times. The V and J genes are TRBV5-4 and TRBJ2-1, with TRBD1 identical over 9 bases. This CDR3 is built from 15 residues. V lost 4 bases, J lost 0 bases, and 2 bases stayed unmatched. The V gene's germline CDR1 is SGHNT and CDR2 YYREEE (reference sequence). The CDR3 DNA is TGTGCCAGCAGCACAGGGGGCAGCTCCTACAATGAGCAGTTCTTC. Translated, it gives CASSTGGSSYNEQFF.

Ten or more counts support this clonotype. The chain combines TRBV5-1 with TRBJ2-4; possible D gene TRBD2, 8 bases. The CDR3 is 17 amino acids. Germline V CDR1 and CDR2: SGHRS, YFSETQ. With 3 bases removed from V and 3 bases from J, the gap between germline ends came to 19 bases. CDR3 sequence (DNA): TGCGCCAGCAGCTCTTCACAGGGGACTAGACACAAAAACATTCAGTACTTC. Amino acids: CASSSSQGTRHKNIQYF.

In the case of this clonotype: One base away lies a much larger clone, so this may be a sequencing read error. The CDR3 loop reads CSAPCTSGRLGTQYF. DNA of the CDR3: TGCAGTGCTCCGTGTACTAGCGGGAGACTGGGGACCCAGTACTTC. V usage is TRBV20-1 and J usage is TRBJ2-5, with TRBD2 matching over 11 bases. CDR1 is DFQATT and CDR2 is SNEGSKA in the germline V gene (reference sequence). The V segment lost 5 bases and the J segment 7 bases; nucleotides outside the gene matches: 12. The CDR3 loop spans 15 amino acids.

The chain joins TRBV29-1 to TRBJ2-7; tentatively, D is TRBD2 (5 bases). The germline V gene encodes CDR1 SQVTM and CDR2 ANQGSEA. V shed 7 bases and J shed 0 bases, with 16 bases lying between them. CDR3 length: 14 amino acids. CDR3 loop: CSALLGEYSYEQYF. Written as DNA, the CDR3 is TGCAGCGCTCTACTGGGAGAATACTCCTACGAGCAGTACTTC.

The chain has TRBV28 and TRBJ2-5; D is ambiguous. The CDR3 covers 15 residues. V lost 4 bases and J lost 1, with 13 bases in between. CDR1 MDHEN and CDR2 SYDVKM come from the germline V gene. The CDR3 spells CASSSPRAGQETQYF. The CDR3 DNA is TGTGCCAGCAGTTCGCCAAGGGCCGGCCAAGAGACCCAGTACTTC.

This chain links TRBV29-1 with TRBJ2-1; 7 bases fit TRBD2. The V gene end was trimmed by 1 base and the J gene end by 4 bases; junction bases not matched to a gene: 10. The CDR3 has 16 amino acids. Germline CDR1 SQVTM, CDR2 ANQGSEA. The CDR3 spells CSVEGLAGESYNEQFF. The CDR3 DNA reads TGCAGCGTTGAAGGGCTGGCGGGAGAGTCATACAATGAGCAGTTCTTC.

The chain combines TRBV29-1 with TRBJ2-7; tentatively, D is TRBD2 (6 bases). The CDR3 consists of 12 residues. CDR1 is SQVTM, CDR2 ANQGSEA, per germline. The germline V and J ends were trimmed by 2 bases and 6 bases, with 11 bases remaining between them. The CDR3 here is CSVERSGAEQYF. The CDR3 nucleotides are TGCAGCGTTGAAAGGTCGGGAGCCGAGCAGTACTTC.